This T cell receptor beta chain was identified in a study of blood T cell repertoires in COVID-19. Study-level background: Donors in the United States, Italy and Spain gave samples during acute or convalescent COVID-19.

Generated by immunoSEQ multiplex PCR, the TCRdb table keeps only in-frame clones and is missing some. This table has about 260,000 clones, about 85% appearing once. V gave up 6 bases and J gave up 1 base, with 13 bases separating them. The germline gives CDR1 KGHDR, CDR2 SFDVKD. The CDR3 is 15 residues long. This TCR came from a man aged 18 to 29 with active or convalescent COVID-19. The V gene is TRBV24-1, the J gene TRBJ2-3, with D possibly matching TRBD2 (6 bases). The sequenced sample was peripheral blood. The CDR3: CATSIGSGRTDTQYF. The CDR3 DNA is TGTGCCACCAGTATCGGGAGCGGACGCACAGATACGCAGTATTTT.